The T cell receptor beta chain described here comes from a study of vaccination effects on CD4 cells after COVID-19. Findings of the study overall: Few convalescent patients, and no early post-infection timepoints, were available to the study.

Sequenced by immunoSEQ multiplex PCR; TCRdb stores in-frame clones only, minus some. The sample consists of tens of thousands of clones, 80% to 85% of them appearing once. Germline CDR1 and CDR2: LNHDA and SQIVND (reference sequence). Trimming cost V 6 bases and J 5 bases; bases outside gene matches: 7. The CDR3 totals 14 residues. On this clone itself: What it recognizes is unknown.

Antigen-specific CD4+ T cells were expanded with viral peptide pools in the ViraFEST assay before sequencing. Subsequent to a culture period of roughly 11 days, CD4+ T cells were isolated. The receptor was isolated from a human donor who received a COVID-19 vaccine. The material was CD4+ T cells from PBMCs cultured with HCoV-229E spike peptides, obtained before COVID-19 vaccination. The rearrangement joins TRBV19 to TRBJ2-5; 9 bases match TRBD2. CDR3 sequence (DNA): TGTGCCAGTAGGCCGGCGGGGGGGAGGGAGACCCAGTACTTC. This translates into CASRPAGGRETQYF.